The clone carrying this T cell receptor (beta chain) was detected ten times or more. Its cognate antigen is unknown. At one boundary the junction diverges from the germline segment, which might be a read error. The data belong to a study of blood T cells in healthy people across ages. Broader study findings: Estimates drawn from one million T cells were deemed to understate diversity.

A second roughly 6 to 11 cycle PCR used barcoded and J-beta primers. Each CDR3 protein gets one entry after TCRdb re-called the 5' RACE reads with MiXCR. The sample has around 990,000 distinct CDR3 sequences; around two fifths are singletons. The study recruited healthy Caucasian donors from Russia who were aged about 6 to 95. This CDR3 has 14 amino acids. This receptor was taken from a man younger than 35 in good health. The sample comprised blood. The chain employs TRBV12-3 or TRBV12-4 and TRBJ2-7, with D possibly being TRBD2 (5 bases). The CDR3 sequence is CASSLAGSSYEQYF. CDR3 in DNA: TGTGCCAGCAGTCTAGCAGGTTCCTCCTACGAGCAGTACTTC.